Listed below are T cell receptor beta chains from one sample, sequenced in a study of T-cell reconstitution after alpha-beta-depleted transplantation in children. TCRdb reprocessed the PCR reads via MiXCR and lists one record per CDR3 protein. The repertoire holds 210,000 or so distinct CDR3 sequences, with 9.5% to 13% as singletons. The source was PBMCs, collected before TCRalphabeta/CD19-depleted stem cell transplant. All receptors come from a child under three years old with acute myeloid leukemia, due to receive a stem cell transplant. Each CDR3 is given with its conserved first and last residue. A D gene is named only where the DNA matches it firmly.

j_call v_call d_call cdr3_aa
TRBJ2-1 TRBV7-8 NA CASSAGPNEQFF
TRBJ1-2 TRBV20-1 TRBD1 CSVKDRARDYGYTF
TRBJ2-5 TRBV10-3 TRBD1 CAISGDSYPQETQYF
TRBJ2-6 TRBV11-2 TRBD1 CASSFLPGQGLGANVLTF
TRBJ2-7 TRBV10-3 TRBD2 CAISEASGSYEQYF
TRBJ2-2 TRBV28 TRBD2 CASSKTYAGGSGELFF
TRBJ2-3 TRBV5-1 NA CASSFGQRTDTQYF
TRBJ2-7 TRBV5-1 NA CASSLSIAYEQYF
TRBJ2-1 TRBV5-1 NA CASSLDNEQFF
TRBJ1-6 TRBV27 NA CASSPDSPNSPLHF
TRBJ2-4 TRBV5-6 NA CASSLGDNENF
TRBJ1-1 TRBV2 NA CASKEEGQTEAFF
TRBJ2-5 TRBV6-2/TRBV6-3 TRBD2 CASSYWEGDQETQYF
TRBJ2-5 TRBV7-9 NA CASSLTVAGTQYF
TRBJ2-3 TRBV7-2 NA CASSLDRGTDTQYF
TRBJ1-2 TRBV18 NA CASSPQDQGYGYTF
TRBJ2-3 TRBV12-3/TRBV12-4 TRBD2 CASSLGMAGGLQYF
TRBJ1-6 TRBV3-1 TRBD1 CASSHGQGGSFLTLHF
TRBJ1-4 TRBV12-3/TRBV12-4 NA CASSRHGDNEKLFF
TRBJ2-2 TRBV7-2 NA CASRAGVQLFF
TRBJ2-1 TRBV4-2 NA CASSPGQGGEQFF
TRBJ2-2 TRBV7-2 NA CASSSGPVATGELFF
TRBJ2-7 TRBV20-1 TRBD1 CSARAGGYEQYF
TRBJ2-1 TRBV11-2 NA CASSSVFGAYNEQFF
TRBJ1-1 TRBV29-1 TRBD1 CSGLSTGEGTEAFF
TRBJ1-2 TRBV29-1 NA CSVEGEGVVRGYTF
TRBJ1-5 TRBV2 NA CASSFREGDQPQHF
TRBJ2-3 TRBV10-3 NA CAITPRGTDTQYF
TRBJ1-6 TRBV6-5 NA CASRGSGGNSPLHF
TRBJ2-2 TRBV28 TRBD2 CASKRGGSTGELFF
TRBJ2-1 TRBV6-1 NA CASRTGRGEQFF
TRBJ2-3 TRBV6-1 NA CASSVVIGGMSPDTQYF
TRBJ2-3 TRBV4-1 TRBD2 CASSPAPSGRGTDTQYF
TRBJ1-1 TRBV5-1 TRBD1 CASRPLFRGQQKDTEAFF
TRBJ1-5 TRBV12-3/TRBV12-4 NA CASRSTGNQPQHF
TRBJ2-4 TRBV29-1 TRBD2 CSVEAGGPARRYF
TRBJ1-2 TRBV20-1 NA CSAAGTPYSYGYTF
TRBJ2-5 TRBV20-1 NA CSVTTGETQYF
TRBJ2-2 TRBV5-1 TRBD1 CASSFGTDIGELFF
TRBJ2-3 TRBV18 NA CASSPRISDTDTQYF
TRBJ2-3 TRBV6-5 NA CASSYLGPVGGTQYF
TRBJ2-7 TRBV10-3 NA CAITSSASYEQYF
TRBJ1-5 TRBV12-3/TRBV12-4 NA CASSLDQGFQPQHF
TRBJ1-2 TRBV12-3/TRBV12-4 TRBD1 CASSLVTGGNGYTF
TRBJ2-1 TRBV20-1 TRBD2 CSARALRSSGSSYNEQFF
TRBJ2-2 TRBV4-3 TRBD2 CASSLGTSGIPGELFF
TRBJ2-3 TRBV7-2 TRBD1 CASSLVGGQGRDTQYF
TRBJ1-2 TRBV18 TRBD1 CASSADRPQSGYTF
TRBJ2-2 TRBV21-1 NA CASSQHTPGQYTGELFF
TRBJ2-7 TRBV10-3 TRBD1 CAIGQGSFTSYEQYF
TRBJ1-1 TRBV18 NA CASSIATGMNTEAFF